This TCR beta chain was recovered during a study of molecular identifiers for immune sequencing clone quantification. Study-wide points: Barcode sharing among identical TCR molecules could make large clones appear smaller.

A word on this clonotype: Its antigen remains unidentified. A much more abundant neighbour one base away suggests this may be a read error.

Via MiXCR, TCRdb re-called the PCR reads, giving one row per CDR3 protein. The table lists hundreds of thousands of distinct CDR3 sequences, roughly 23% of them singletons. The CDR3 is 15 residues long. The germline V gene encodes CDR1 SGHRS and CDR2 YFSETQ. V was shortened by 1 base and J by 2 bases, with 13 bases between the two germline ends. The material sequenced was naive CD8+ T cells from blood, with Jurkat cell RNA spiked in. Subset in this sample: FACS-sorted CD8+CD4-CCR7+CD45RA+ naive T cells. The V gene is TRBV5-1, the J gene TRBJ2-7; D ambiguous. This clonotype was sampled from a human donor in good health. Some libraries in this study had Jurkat cell RNA spiked in. The CDR3 DNA is TGCGCCAGCAGCTTGTATAGTGGCAGAGCCTACGAGCAGTACTTC. It translates to CASSLYSGRAYEQYF. The full variable domain, in which reference TRBV5-1 and TRBJ2-7 provide the parts outside the CDR3, is KAGVTQTPRYLIKTRGQQVTLSCSPISGHRSVSWYQQTPGQGLQFLFEYFSETQRNKGNFPGRFSGRQFSNSRSEMNVSTLELGDSALYLCASSLYSGRAYEQYFGPGTRLTVT.